The TCR beta chain under discussion was sequenced for a study of identical twins. In every case, the donor was a healthy Caucasian. Via MiXCR, TCRdb re-called the 5' RACE reads, giving one row per CDR3 protein. Of 200,000 to 250,000 distinct CDR3 sequences in the sample, 5.5% to 8% are singletons; the top ten hold 3.6%. After removal of 4 bases from V and 3 bases from J, the junction contained 3 bases not matched to a gene. The length of the CDR3 is 15 residues. Study-level points and caveats: Invariant MAIT and iNKT cells may have partly biased zero-insertion analyses. Cord blood beta clonotypes that were abundant carried fewer insertions, and memory repertoires showed no such trend.

As for this clonotype: Its antigen is as yet unknown.

These data were likewise used in another study, on yellow fever vaccine responses in identical twins.

The sequence derives from a woman aged 18-35 years in good health. The rearrangement joins TRBV12-3 or TRBV12-4 to TRBJ2-7; TRBD2 aligns across 13 bases. Sample: memory (CD45RO+) T cells sorted from blood. CDR3 in DNA: TGTGCCAGCAGTTCGGGACTAGCGGGATACTACGAGCAGTACTTC. It is translated as CASSSGLAGYYEQYF.